This T cell receptor beta chain appears in the sequencing data of a study of T cells in Graves' hyperthyroidism and ophthalmopathy. Amplified regions were TCR beta CDR3 sequences from RNA transcripts. First-round RT-PCR of the TCR CDR3 relied on the HTBI primer set. MiXCR was run by TCRdb on the multiplex PCR reads, yielding one entry per CDR3 protein. The table shows around 620,000 distinct CDR3 sequences, with roughly 15% occurring only once. This clonotype was counted at least ten times. The V end lost 3 bases, the J end lost 0 bases, and 12 bases lay between the germline ends. The CDR3 totals 14 residues. CDR1 and CDR2 from the germline V gene are DFQATT and SNEGSKA (reference sequence). Patients aged 18 to 65 had newly diagnosed hyperthyroidism of under 2 months' duration.

The clonotype originates from a young woman with Graves' hyperthyroidism. This chain connects TRBV20-1 to TRBJ2-7; tentative D call: TRBD2 (6 bases). The sequencing sample was made of blood. CDR3 coding DNA: TGCAGTGCTAGTGGCGGGGCGAGCTCCTACGAGCAGTACTTC. Its protein is CSASGGASSYEQYF.